The 9 T cell receptor beta chains below were found in one sample sequenced in a study of blood T cells in healthy people across ages. With a J-beta primer mix and a sample-barcoded 5' primer, a second PCR ran 7 to 11 cycles. TCRdb reprocessed the 5' RACE reads via MiXCR and lists one record per CDR3 protein. The sample yields 790,000 or so distinct CDR3 sequences, about 46% seen once. Material: blood. The receptors come from an older man in good health.

This clonotype turned up a few times. This chain connects TRBV12-3 or TRBV12-4 to TRBJ1-1; 7 nucleotides align to TRBD1. The CDR3 sequence is 15 residues long. V lost 6 bases and J lost 1; bases outside the gene matches: 8. CDR3 loop: CASRMDRRGNTEAFF. The CDR3 coding sequence is TGTGCCAGCAGGATGGACAGGCGGGGGAACACTGAAGCTTTCTTT.

This clonotype was recorded a few times. The chain recombines TRBV5-1 with TRBJ2-1, with 7 nucleotides matching TRBD2. CDR3 length equals 13 residues. Germline V lookup: CDR1 SGHRS, CDR2 YFSETQ. V gave up 2 bases and J gave up 8 bases; unmatched junction bases: 4. CDR3 nucleotide sequence: TGCGCCAGCAGCTTTAAGCGGGACCATGAGCAGTTCTTC. It translates to CASSFKRDHEQFF.

The chain employs TRBV6-2 or TRBV6-3 and TRBJ2-1; D is perhaps TRBD1 or TRBD2 (6 bases each). Germline-derived CDR1 and CDR2 are MNHEY and SVGEGT. The V gene lost 6 bases and the J gene lost 6 bases, with 15 bases spanning the gap. CDR3 length equals 14 residues. CDR3 in DNA: TGTGCCAGCAGCGACCGGAGGGGGGCCAATGAGCAGTTCTTC. It codes for CASSDRRGANEQFF.

This clonotype turned up a few times. This chain connects TRBV28 to TRBJ2-5, with 9 bases matching TRBD1. Germline V gene sequence: CDR1 MDHEN, CDR2 SYDVKM. The length of the CDR3 is 14 residues. Losses at the gene ends were 3 bases for V and 7 bases for J; bases not matched to a gene: 6. The chain's CDR3 is CASSLDRGRVTQYF. CDR3 coding DNA: TGTGCCAGCAGTTTGGACAGGGGACGGGTGACCCAGTACTTC.

This clonotype was detected ten times or more. This chain links TRBV28 with TRBJ2-3; D remains ambiguous. Trimming took off 5 bases at V and 0 bases at J, with 6 bases between the two ends. This CDR3 is built from 13 residues. Germline loops: CDR1 MDHEN, CDR2 SYDVKM. CDR3 coding DNA: TGTGCCAGCAGTCCTCCTAGCACAGATACGCAGTATTTT. It encodes CASSPPSTDTQYF.

This chain joins TRBV27 and TRBJ2-5; 8 nucleotides match TRBD2. The CDR3 spans 17 residues. J was trimmed by 5 bases and V by 0 bases; bases with no gene match: 11. Germline loops: CDR1 MNHEY, CDR2 SMNVEV (reference sequence). DNA of the CDR3: TGTGCCAGCAGTTTATCGTTCCTAAGCGGGAGCGGGGAGACCCAGTACTTC. It codes for CASSLSFLSGSGETQYF.

V is TRBV7-2 and J is TRBJ2-7; D gene uncertain. The V gene lost 1 base and the J gene lost 4 bases, with 17 bases spanning the gap. Germline V gene sequence: CDR1 SGHTA, CDR2 FQGNSA. This CDR3 is 16 amino acids long. DNA of the CDR3: TGTGCCAGCAGCTTAGACCTAAACACGGTGGTTTACGAGCAGTACTTC. Translating gives CASSLDLNTVVYEQYF.

This clonotype appeared a few times. The chain couples TRBV7-9 to TRBJ1-4; TRBD1 is a possible D gene (6 bases). The CDR3 consists of 18 residues. The V gene lost 3 bases and the J gene lost 0 bases, with 17 bases spanning the gap. CDR1 and CDR2 (germline): SEHNR, FQNEAQ (reference sequence). The CDR3 coding sequence is TGTGCCAGCAGCTTCGCGACAGGTCACCTCGCAACTAATGAAAAACTGTTTTTT. Translated, it gives CASSFATGHLATNEKLFF.

To note about this clonotype: The junction differs from germline at one of its ends, possibly a read error. This sequence joins TRBV25-1 and TRBJ1-1, with a tentative D call TRBD1 (5 bases). Germline lookup yields CDR1 MGHDK and CDR2 SYGVNS. CDR3 length: 17 residues. As DNA, the CDR3 is TGTGCCAGCAGTGAACGGCCCGGGACTGTATCGAACGCTGAAGCTTTCTTT. Protein sequence: CASSERPGTVSNAEAFF.